Sequencing of this T cell receptor (beta chain) was carried out in a study of blood T cell repertoires in COVID-19. Overall study context: T cells, B-cell-depleted T cells, or PBMCs provided the cDNA or gDNA that served as material.

Assay used: immunoSEQ multiplex PCR; TCRdb lists only in-frame clones, some missing. The data hold 200,000 to 300,000 clones, with around 81% observed a single time. Seattle's cohort entered during active infection and was followed longitudinally. This sequence was found in a woman aged 80 or over with COVID-19, enrolled during active disease. Specimen: peripheral blood.

CDR3 region: CASSYSGGLEAQYF. DNA for the CDR3: TGTGCCAGCAGTTACTCAGGGGGCCTGGAAGCGCAGTATTTT. V and J are TRBV6-5 and TRBJ2-3; 7 bases match TRBD1. From germline, CDR1 is MNHEY and CDR2 SVGAGI. V lost 0 bases, J lost 10 bases, and 7 bases stayed unmatched. The CDR3 has 14 residues.